The text below deals with one T cell receptor (beta chain). What it recognizes is unknown. CDR3 length: 11 amino acids. The V and J ends lost 5 bases and 10 bases respectively, with 11 bases between them. Germline CDR1 is MNHEY and CDR2 is SVGAGI. These data originate in a study of spatial heterogeneity in lung cancer. Study as a whole: Each time, sequencing found more beta-chain sequences than alpha-chain sequences.

Regarding time point: sample taken at primary tumor resection. Tumor, nontumor lung or frozen PBMC supplied whole RNA, sequenced without sorting. All TCR cDNA molecules were individually tagged with a unique molecular identifier. Each CDR3 protein gets one entry after TCRdb re-called the 5' RACE reads with MiXCR. The sample records tens of thousands of distinct CDR3 sequences, more than 6.5% being singletons. Regarding the study as a whole: Resection blood, more than follow-up blood, showed ubiquitous expanded tumor TCRs.

The chain links TRBV6-5 to TRBJ1-1, with TRBD1 as a possible D gene (6 bases). The source is a female donor with early-stage non-small cell lung cancer. The sample was PBMCs, taken at surgery. This chain's CDR3 is CASSIQGRAFF. The CDR3 nucleotides read TGTGCCAGCAGTATCCAGGGGCGAGCTTTCTTT.